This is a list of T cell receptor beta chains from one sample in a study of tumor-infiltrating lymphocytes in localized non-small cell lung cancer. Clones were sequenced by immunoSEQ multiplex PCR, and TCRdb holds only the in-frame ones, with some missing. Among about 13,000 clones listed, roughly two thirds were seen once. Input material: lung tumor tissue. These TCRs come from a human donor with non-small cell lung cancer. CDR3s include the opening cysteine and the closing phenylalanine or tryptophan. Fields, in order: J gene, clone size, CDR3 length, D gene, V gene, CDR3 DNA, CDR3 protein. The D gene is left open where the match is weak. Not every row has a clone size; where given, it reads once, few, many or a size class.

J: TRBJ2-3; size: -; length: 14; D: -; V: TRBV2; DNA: TGTGCCAGAACAGGAAGCCTCGGGTCAGATACGCAGTATTTT; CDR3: CARTGSLGSDTQYF
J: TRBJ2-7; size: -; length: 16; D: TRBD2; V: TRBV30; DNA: TGTGCCTGGAGTATTAGGAGCGGGAGGGCCGGAGGCGAGCAGTACTTC; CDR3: CAWSIRSGRAGGEQYF
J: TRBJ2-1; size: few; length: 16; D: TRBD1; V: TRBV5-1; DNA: TGCGCCAGCAGCAAATCCGGGACAGGGGCTGTCGATGAGCAGTTCTTC; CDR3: CASSKSGTGAVDEQFF
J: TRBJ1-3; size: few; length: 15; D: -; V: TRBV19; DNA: TGTGCCAGTAGTCTCGCGGGGGCGCGAGCAAACACCATATATTTT; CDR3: CASSLAGARANTIYF
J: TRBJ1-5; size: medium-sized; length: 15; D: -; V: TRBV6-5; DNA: TGTGCCAGCAGTTACGGAAAAGGCAGCAATCAGCCCCAGCATTTT; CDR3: CASSYGKGSNQPQHF
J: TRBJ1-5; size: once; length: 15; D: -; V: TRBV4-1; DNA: TGCGCCAGCAGCCAAGAGCCGGGGGTTAATCAGCCCCAGCATTTT; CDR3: CASSQEPGVNQPQHF
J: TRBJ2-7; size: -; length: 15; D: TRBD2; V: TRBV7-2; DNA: TGTGCCAGCAGCTTATTGACTAGCGAATCCTACGAGCAGTACTTC; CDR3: CASSLLTSESYEQYF
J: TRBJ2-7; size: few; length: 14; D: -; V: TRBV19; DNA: TGTGCCAGTAGTATTATAGACAGGACCTACGAGCAGTACTTC; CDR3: CASSIIDRTYEQYF
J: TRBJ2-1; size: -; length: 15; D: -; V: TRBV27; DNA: TGTGCCAGCAGTTTGACGACGGACTCCTACAATGAGCAGTTCTTC; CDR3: CASSLTTDSYNEQFF
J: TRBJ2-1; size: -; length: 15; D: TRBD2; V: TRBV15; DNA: TGTGCCACCAGCAGTCTAGCGGACCTTGGCAATGAGCAGTTCTTC; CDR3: CATSSLADLGNEQFF
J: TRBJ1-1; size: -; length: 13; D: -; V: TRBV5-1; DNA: TGCGCCAGCCAAAGAAAGGTGGACACTGAAGCTTTCTTT; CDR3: CASQRKVDTEAFF
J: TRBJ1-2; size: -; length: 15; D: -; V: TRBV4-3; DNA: TGCGCCAGCAGCCAGACGGACAGAAAAAACTATGGCTACACCTTC; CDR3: CASSQTDRKNYGYTF
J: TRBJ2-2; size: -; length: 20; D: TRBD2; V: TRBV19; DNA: TGTGCCAGTAGTATCGTTAGGACTAGCGGGAGACGCTCGAACACCGGGGAGCTGTTTTTT; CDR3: CASSIVRTSGRRSNTGELFF
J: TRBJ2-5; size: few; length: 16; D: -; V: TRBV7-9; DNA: TGTGCCAGCACACCTCGAGGGGGACACCGCCGGGAGACCCAGTACTTC; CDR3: CASTPRGGHRRETQYF
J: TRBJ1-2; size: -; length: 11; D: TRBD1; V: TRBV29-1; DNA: TGCAGCGCCGGGGACAGCTATGGCTACACCTTC; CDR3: CSAGDSYGYTF
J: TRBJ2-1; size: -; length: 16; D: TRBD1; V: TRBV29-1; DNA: TGCAGCCCCATGGGCCCCGGGACAGGCTCCTACAATGAGCAGTTCTTC; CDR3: CSPMGPGTGSYNEQFF
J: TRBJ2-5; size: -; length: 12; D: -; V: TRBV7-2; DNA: TGTGCCAGCAGCGCGCCCCAGGAGACCCAGTACTTC; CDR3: CASSAPQETQYF